This T cell receptor beta chain was identified during a study of human T cells and chemical hapten exposure. On the study more broadly: After 6 days, upper back 0.01% DPC patch tests were scored.

The germline V gene has CDR1 DFQATT and CDR2 SNEGSKA (reference sequence). Trimming took 5 bases from V and 8 from J; bases not matched to a gene: 10. CDR3 size: 15 residues. Time point here: pre-sensitization, week 0. Specified treatment: therapeutic diphenylcyclopropenone sensitization with weekly scalp DPC. Blood was collected ahead of every patch test applied. Alopecia patients, 18 to 70 years old and DPC-suitable, served as donors. Unfractionated whole blood served as the source for total RNA extraction. MiXCR was run by TCRdb on the RACE reads, yielding one entry per CDR3 protein. The sample lists roughly 250,000 distinct CDR3 sequences, about 8.6% occurring once.

The chain joins TRBV20-1 to TRBJ1-5; 12 bases map to TRBD1. The sequencing used whole blood, collected in connection with sensitization to the hapten diphenylcyclopropenone (DPC). The receptor's source is a middle-aged woman with alopecia areata. Some clones in this sample may be carry-over from other donors' samples. CDR3 sequence: CSAPTGTGGGKPQHF. CDR3 nucleotides: TGCAGTGCTCCCACCGGGACAGGGGGCGGCAAGCCCCAGCATTTT.